Following are 8 T cell receptor beta chains from one sample sequenced in a study of CD8 T cells in ankylosing spondylitis. TCRdb itself ran the 5' RACE reads through MiXCR, one entry per CDR3 protein. This sample yields about 240,000 distinct CDR3 sequences, of which around 7.8% are seen a single time; approximately 6.3% belongs to the top ten. Sequenced input: blood, either unsorted or a sorted T cell fraction (not recorded which). Source of these receptors: a male donor with ankylosing spondylitis or in good health (not recorded which).

The chain joins TRBV5-1 to TRBJ2-1; 8 nucleotides line up with TRBD2. J gave up 8 bases and V 0 bases, and 7 bases lay outside the gene matches. CDR1 is SGHRS, CDR2 YFSETQ, per germline. The CDR3 is 15 residues long. The CDR3 DNA sequence: TGCGCCAGCAGCTTGGGAGCGGGAGAAGGCGATGAGCAGTTCTTC. Amino acids: CASSLGAGEGDEQFF.

This clonotype has ten or more counts. One junction end disagrees with the germline gene, perhaps due to a read error. The chain has TRBV7-7 and TRBJ2-1, with 11 bases identical to TRBD1. Germline loops: CDR1 SSHAT, CDR2 FNYEAQ (reference sequence). This CDR3 is 16 amino acids long. CDR3 DNA: TGTGCTAGCAGCTTATCTCGGACAGGGGGCCGGAATGAGCAGTTCTTC. Protein sequence: CASSLSRTGGRNEQFF.

This clonotype was counted many times. The rearrangement joins TRBV4-2 to TRBJ2-2, with D maybe TRBD1 (6 bases). Germline V gene data show CDR1 as LGHNA and CDR2 as YNFKEQ. The CDR3 has 16 residues. V was shortened by 5 bases and J by 1 base, with 14 bases between the two germline ends. DNA for the CDR3: TGTGCCAGCAGCAAGTCCGGGACAAGGAACACCGGGGAGCTGTTTTTT. The encoded protein is CASSKSGTRNTGELFF.

This clonotype was counted many times. The chain recombines TRBV20-1 with TRBJ2-7; 7 bases agree with TRBD2. Germline lookup yields CDR1 DFQATT and CDR2 SNEGSKA (reference sequence). Germline trimming cut 2 bases from V and 3 bases from J; bases unmatched to any gene: 10. CDR3 size: 15 residues. CDR3 amino acids: CSARTPGAGNYEQYF. CDR3 in DNA: TGCAGTGCTAGAACGCCGGGAGCGGGGAACTACGAGCAGTACTTC.

This clonotype was seen only a few times. The V and J genes are TRBV5-6 and TRBJ2-4; perhaps TRBD1 as D (5 bases). CDR3 length: 16 residues. The V end was cut by 0 bases, the J end by 0 bases, with 10 bases between. Germline CDR1 reads SGHDT; CDR2 reads YYEEEE. CDR3 sequence reads: CASSLVRELAKNIQYF. CDR3 bases: TGTGCCAGCAGCTTGGTCAGGGAACTAGCCAAAAACATTCAGTACTTC.

This clonotype has a count of ten or more. V usage is TRBV10-3 and J usage is TRBJ2-7; D possibly corresponds to TRBD2 (6 bases). This CDR3 has 17 residues. Germline V gene lookup returns CDR1 ENHRY and CDR2 SYGVKD. V was shortened by 0 bases and J by 0 bases, with 15 bases between the two germline ends. CDR3 DNA sequence: TGTGCCATCAGTGAGTCCATACCAGAGCGGGTCTCCTACGAGCAGTACTTC. This encodes CAISESIPERVSYEQYF.

This clonotype was counted at least ten times. The V call is TRBV6-1, the J call TRBJ2-2; the D gene could be TRBD1 or TRBD2 (5 bases each). Germline V gene lookup returns CDR1 MNHNS and CDR2 SASEGT. The CDR3 runs 17 residues. The germline V and J ends were trimmed by 6 bases and 2 bases, with 19 bases remaining between them. The DNA of the CDR3 is TGTGCCAGCAGCAGGGACCCTACAGGTCCCAACACCGGGGAGCTGTTTTTT. Translation gives CASSRDPTGPNTGELFF.

Ten or more counts support this clonotype. The chain has TRBV20-1 and TRBJ1-1; D is unclear. The V and J ends lost 5 bases and 7 bases respectively, with 17 bases between them. The CDR3 totals 13 residues. Germline lookup yields CDR1 DFQATT and CDR2 SNEGSKA (reference sequence). The CDR3 here is CSALPRASFEAFF. The DNA of the CDR3 is TGCAGTGCTTTACCCCGGGCTTCCTTTGAAGCTTTCTTT.